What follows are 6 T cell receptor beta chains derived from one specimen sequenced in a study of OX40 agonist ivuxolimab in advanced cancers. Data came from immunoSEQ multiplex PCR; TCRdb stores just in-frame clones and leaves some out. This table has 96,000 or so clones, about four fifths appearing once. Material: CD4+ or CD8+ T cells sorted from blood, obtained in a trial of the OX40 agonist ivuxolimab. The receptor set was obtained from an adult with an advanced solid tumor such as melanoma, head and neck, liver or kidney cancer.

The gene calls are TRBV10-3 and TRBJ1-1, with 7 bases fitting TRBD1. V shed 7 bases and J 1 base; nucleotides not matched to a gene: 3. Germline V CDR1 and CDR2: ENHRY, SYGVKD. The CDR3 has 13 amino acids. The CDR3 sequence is CAIKGTENTEAFF. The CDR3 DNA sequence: TGTGCCATCAAAGGGACAGAGAACACTGAAGCTTTCTTT.

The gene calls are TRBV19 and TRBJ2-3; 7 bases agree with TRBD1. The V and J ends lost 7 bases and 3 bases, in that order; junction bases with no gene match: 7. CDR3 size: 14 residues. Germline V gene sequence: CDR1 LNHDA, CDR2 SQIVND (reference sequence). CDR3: CASTIRGPTDTQYF. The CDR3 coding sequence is TGTGCCAGTACCATAAGGGGGCCGACAGATACGCAGTATTTT.

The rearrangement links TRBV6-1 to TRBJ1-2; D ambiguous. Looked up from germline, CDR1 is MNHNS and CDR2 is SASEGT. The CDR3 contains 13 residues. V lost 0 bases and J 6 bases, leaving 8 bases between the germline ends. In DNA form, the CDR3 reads TGTGCCAGCAGTGAAGCCAGGCCAAATGGCTACACCTTC. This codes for CASSEARPNGYTF.

For the CDR3, the DNA is TGCGCCAGCAGCCACAGACTAGCGGGAGTGGAGACCCAGTACTTC. It encodes CASSHRLAGVETQYF. The chain recombines TRBV4-1 with TRBJ2-5; TRBD2 aligns across 12 bases. This CDR3 region has 15 residues. Germline CDR1 MGHRA, CDR2 YSYEKL. Trimming at V came to 3 bases and at J to 5 bases, leaving 4 bases not matched to a gene.

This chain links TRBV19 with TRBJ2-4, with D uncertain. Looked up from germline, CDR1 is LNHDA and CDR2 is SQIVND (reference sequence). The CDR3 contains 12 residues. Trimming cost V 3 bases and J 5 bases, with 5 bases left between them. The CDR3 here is CASSMRQNIQYF. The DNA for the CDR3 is TGTGCCAGTAGTATGCGCCAAAACATTCAGTACTTC.

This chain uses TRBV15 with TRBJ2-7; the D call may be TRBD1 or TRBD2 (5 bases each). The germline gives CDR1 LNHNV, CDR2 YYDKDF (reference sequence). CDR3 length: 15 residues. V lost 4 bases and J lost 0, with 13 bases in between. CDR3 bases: TGTGCCACCAGCATCCGCAGGGACCGCTCCTACGAGCAGTACTTC. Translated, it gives CATSIRRDRSYEQYF.